This paragraph covers one TCR beta chain sequence. Its antigen has not been determined. There are no base qualities to consult, and no much larger clone falls within one base. For TCRbeta CDR3 sequencing, genomic DNA from the sorted cells was extracted using the QIAGEN DNeasy Blood and Tissue Kit. High-throughput TCRbeta CDR3 sequencing was carried out commercially through immunoSEQ, with PCR amplification with bias correction and internal controls included. Per the source publication's procedure: Unique productive TCRbeta sequences were defined by CDR3 nucleotide sequence where primers matched, otherwise by CDR3 amino acid sequence with Vbeta and Jbeta genes. Sorting error was corrected by removing sequences shared between sorted populations at a frequency ratio of 2:1 or less, and the remaining shared sequences were assigned to the higher population. A sequence counted as donor-reactive if, in CFSE-low cells, the sequence had a frequency of at least 0.01% and was expanded at least 5-fold compared with unstimulated cells. Repertoire divergence was quantified by Jensen-Shannon divergence calculated from the top 100 TCRbeta sequences ranked by frequency. For any sample with multiple sequencing runs, sorting error was corrected in each run separately before the runs were pooled. Entries here come from immuneACCESS through TCRdb and include only in-frame sequences with V and J called. Some clones fail to appear in such tables; in the studies checked, an unresolved V gene covers under half of the shortfall, and the cause of the remainder is unknown. The D gene and trimming were derived from the DNA, and the V and J assignments and clone size from that table. The sample table lists some 240,000 clones, around 81% of them with a count of one. In total, the top ten clones hold roughly 0.67% of the sample.

Thawed PBMCs were FACS-sorted into unstimulated Tregs (CD4+CD25+CD127-), CD4+ non-Tregs (CD4+CD25-), CD4 cells and CD8 cells. Healthy control blood was obtained either as purchased buffy coats or from healthy volunteers. Healthy control blood was processed by Ficoll density gradient to PBMCs and cryopreserved; patient PBMCs were collected before and after transplant. These data are taken from a study of Tregs in tolerant kidney transplant recipients (dated by TCRdb to about 2019). Looking at the study overall: Before combined kidney and bone marrow transplantation, this study identified donor-specific regulatory T cells using TCRbeta sequencing and then followed those same cells after transplant. TCRbeta repertoire sequencing was used in a few healthy controls to compare several ways of expanding Tregs specific for an allogeneic donor.

The CDR3 covers 14 residues, taking in both the cysteine and the phenylalanine. Just the 42-base CDR3 DNA is kept, in frame starting at base 1. The germline V gene (reference sequence) specifies MNHEY as CDR1 and SMNVEV as CDR2. V was cut back by 2 bases and J by 0 bases, leaving a gap of 8 bases between them. What the authors observed across the whole study: Biological reproducibility was not directly assessed, although technical replication error appeared to be minimal. The study was constrained by small patient numbers, and validation of the findings is required in larger populations and under other immunosuppression protocols. Expanding Tregs with activated donor B cells appeared to identify the most biologically relevant and donor-specific TCRbeta repertoire.

This receptor was identified in a human donor in good health. This receptor chain uses TRBV27 and TRBJ2-7; TRBD1 might be the D gene, on 5 matching bases. Sequencing was performed on CD4+ T cells from blood. In nucleotides, the sequence is TGTGCCAGCAGTTTAAAGGGGTTCTCCTACGAGCAGTACTTC. Translated, this gives CASSLKGFSYEQYF.